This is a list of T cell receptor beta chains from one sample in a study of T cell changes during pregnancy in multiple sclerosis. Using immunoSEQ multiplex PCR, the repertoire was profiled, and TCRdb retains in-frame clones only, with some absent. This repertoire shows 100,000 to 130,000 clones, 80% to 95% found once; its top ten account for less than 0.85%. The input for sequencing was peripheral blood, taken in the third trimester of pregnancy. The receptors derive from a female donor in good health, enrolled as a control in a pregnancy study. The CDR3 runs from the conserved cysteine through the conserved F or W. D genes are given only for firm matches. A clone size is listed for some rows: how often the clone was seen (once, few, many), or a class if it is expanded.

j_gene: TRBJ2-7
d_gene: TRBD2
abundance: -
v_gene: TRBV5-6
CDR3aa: CASTTIPGGTYEQYF
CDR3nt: TGTGCCAGCACCACGATTCCGGGGGGGACCTACGAGCAGTACTTC

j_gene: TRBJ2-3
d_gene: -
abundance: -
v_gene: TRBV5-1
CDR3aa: CASSPGLITDTQYF
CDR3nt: TGCGCCAGCAGCCCGGGATTAATCACAGATACGCAGTATTTT

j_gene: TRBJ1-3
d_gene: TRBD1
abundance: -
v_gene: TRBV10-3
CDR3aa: CAITFGGQGSGNTIYF
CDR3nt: TGTGCCATCACGTTCGGGGGACAGGGCTCTGGAAACACCATATATTTT

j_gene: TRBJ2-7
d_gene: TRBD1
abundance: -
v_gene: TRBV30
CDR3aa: CAWSETGGGVLYEQYF
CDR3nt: TGTGCCTGGAGCGAGACAGGGGGTGGAGTGTTGTACGAGCAGTACTTC

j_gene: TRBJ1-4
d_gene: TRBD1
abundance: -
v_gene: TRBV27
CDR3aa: CASSFGTGQREKLFF
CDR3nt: TGTGCCAGCAGTTTTGGGACAGGGCAGCGTGAAAAACTGTTTTTT

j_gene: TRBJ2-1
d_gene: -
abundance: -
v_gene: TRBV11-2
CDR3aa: CASSLGPAGEQFF
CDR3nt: TGTGCCAGCAGCCTTGGGCCGGCCGGTGAGCAGTTCTTC

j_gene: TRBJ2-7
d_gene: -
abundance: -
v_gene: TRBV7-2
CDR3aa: CASSLNGAYEQYF
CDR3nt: TGTGCCAGCAGCTTAAACGGAGCCTACGAGCAGTACTTC

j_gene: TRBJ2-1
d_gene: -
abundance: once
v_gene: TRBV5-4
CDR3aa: CASSWRSGGGQFF
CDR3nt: TGTGCCAGCAGCTGGAGGTCGGGGGGCGGGCAGTTCTTC

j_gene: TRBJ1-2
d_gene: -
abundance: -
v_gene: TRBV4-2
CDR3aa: CASSQEVSTHRYGYTF
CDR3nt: TGTGCCAGCAGCCAAGAAGTAAGTACTCACCGCTATGGCTACACCTTC

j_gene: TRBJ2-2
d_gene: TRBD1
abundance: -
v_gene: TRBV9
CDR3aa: CASSRTGDTGELFF
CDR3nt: TGTGCCAGCAGCCGTACAGGGGACACCGGGGAGCTGTTTTTT

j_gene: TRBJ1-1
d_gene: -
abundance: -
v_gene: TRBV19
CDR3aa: CASSIVVRTGRDWNTEAFF
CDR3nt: TGTGCCAGTAGTATAGTGGTTCGCACAGGGAGGGATTGGAACACTGAAGCTTTCTTT

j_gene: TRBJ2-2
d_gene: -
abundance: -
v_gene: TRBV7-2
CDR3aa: CASSTTGVGELFF
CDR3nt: TGTGCCAGCAGCACCACGGGGGTCGGGGAGCTGTTTTTT

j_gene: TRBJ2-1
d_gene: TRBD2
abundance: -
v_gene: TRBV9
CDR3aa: CASSSQAGVYNEQFF
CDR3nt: TGTGCCAGCAGCTCGCAAGCGGGGGTCTACAATGAGCAGTTCTTC

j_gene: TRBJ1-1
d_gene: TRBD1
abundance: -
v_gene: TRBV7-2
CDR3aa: CASSLGDRGRAEAFF
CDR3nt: TGTGCCAGCAGCTTGGGGGACAGGGGGCGAGCTGAAGCCTTCTTT

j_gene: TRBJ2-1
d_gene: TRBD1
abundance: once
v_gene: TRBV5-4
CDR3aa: CASSLDRGNEQFF
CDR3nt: TGTGCCAGCAGCTTGGACAGGGGCAATGAGCAGTTCTTC

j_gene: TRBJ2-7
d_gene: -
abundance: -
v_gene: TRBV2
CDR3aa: CASRQGSNEQYF
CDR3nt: TGTGCCAGCAGACAGGGTTCGAACGAGCAGTACTTC

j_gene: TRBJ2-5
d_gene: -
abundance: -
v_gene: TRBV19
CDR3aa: CASSYTGAGYGETQYF
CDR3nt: TGTGCCAGTAGTTACACGGGCGCGGGGTATGGAGAGACCCAGTACTTC

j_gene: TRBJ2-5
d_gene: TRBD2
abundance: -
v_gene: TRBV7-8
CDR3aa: CASSPLLISGGLTQYF
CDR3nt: TGTGCCAGCAGCCCTCTCCTAATTAGCGGGGGGCTGACCCAGTACTTC

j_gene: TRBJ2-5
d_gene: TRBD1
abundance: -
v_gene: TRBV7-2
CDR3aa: CASSLLQGMETQYF
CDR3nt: TGTGCCAGCAGCTTATTACAGGGGATGGAGACCCAGTACTTC

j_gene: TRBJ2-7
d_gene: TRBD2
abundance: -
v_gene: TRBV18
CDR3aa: CASSSSGGAYEQYF
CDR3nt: TGTGCCAGCTCATCAAGCGGGGGGGCCTACGAGCAGTACTTC

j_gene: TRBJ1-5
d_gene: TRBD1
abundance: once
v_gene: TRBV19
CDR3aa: CASSIDKGARQPQHF
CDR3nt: TGTGCCAGTAGTATAGATAAGGGGGCCCGTCAGCCCCAGCATTTT

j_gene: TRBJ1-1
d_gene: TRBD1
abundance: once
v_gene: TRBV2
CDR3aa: CASRNRGGRTEAFF
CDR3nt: TGTGCCAGCAGAAACAGGGGTGGGAGGACTGAAGCTTTCTTT

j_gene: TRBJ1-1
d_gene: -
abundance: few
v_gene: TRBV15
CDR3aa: CATSRVGGDTEAFF
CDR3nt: TGTGCCACCAGCAGAGTAGGCGGGGACACTGAAGCTTTCTTT

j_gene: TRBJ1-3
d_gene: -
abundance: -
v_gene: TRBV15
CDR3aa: CATSRDARVAGNTIYF
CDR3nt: TGTGCCACCAGCAGAGATGCGAGGGTGGCTGGAAACACCATATATTTT

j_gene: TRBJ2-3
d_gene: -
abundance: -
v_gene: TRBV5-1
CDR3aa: CASSFGQGLGTDTQYF
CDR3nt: TGCGCCAGCAGCTTTGGTCAGGGTTTGGGCACAGATACGCAGTATTTT

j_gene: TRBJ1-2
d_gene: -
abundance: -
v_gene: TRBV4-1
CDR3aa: CASSQVAGPNYGYTF
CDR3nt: TGCGCCAGCAGCCAAGTCGCGGGTCCGAACTATGGCTACACCTTC

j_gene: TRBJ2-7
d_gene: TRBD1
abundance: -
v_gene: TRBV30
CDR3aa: CAWSVSQGVPYEQYF
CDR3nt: TGTGCCTGGAGTGTAAGTCAGGGGGTGCCCTACGAGCAGTACTTC

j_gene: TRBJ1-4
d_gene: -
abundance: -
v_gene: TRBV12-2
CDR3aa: CASRKRTGFATNEKLFF
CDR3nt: TGTGCAAGTCGCAAACGGACAGGGTTTGCAACTAATGAAAAACTGTTTTTT

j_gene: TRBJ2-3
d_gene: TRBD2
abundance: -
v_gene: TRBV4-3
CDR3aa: CASSQDGGLAGEMQYF
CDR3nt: TGCGCCAGCAGCCAAGATGGTGGACTAGCGGGGGAGATGCAGTATTTT

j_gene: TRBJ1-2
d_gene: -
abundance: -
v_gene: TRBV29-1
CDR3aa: CSVDLAGSYGYTF
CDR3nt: TGCAGCGTCGATCTTGCAGGGTCCTATGGCTACACCTTC

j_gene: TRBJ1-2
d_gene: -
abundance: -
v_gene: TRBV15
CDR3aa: CATSRDREYYGYTF
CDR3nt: TGTGCCACCAGCAGAGACCGGGAATACTATGGCTACACCTTC

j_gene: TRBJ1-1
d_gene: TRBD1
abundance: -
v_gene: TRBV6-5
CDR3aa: CASSSTGGVNTEAFF
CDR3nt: TGTGCCAGCAGTTCGACAGGGGGCGTGAACACTGAAGCTTTCTTT

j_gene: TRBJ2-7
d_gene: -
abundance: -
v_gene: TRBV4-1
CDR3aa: CASSHQGVHEQYF
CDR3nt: TGCGCCAGCAGCCACCAGGGTGTCCACGAGCAGTACTTC

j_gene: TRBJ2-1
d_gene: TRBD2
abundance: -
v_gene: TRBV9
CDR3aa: CASSVARGGQDNEQFF
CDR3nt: TGTGCCAGCAGCGTAGCTCGCGGGGGGCAAGACAATGAGCAGTTCTTC

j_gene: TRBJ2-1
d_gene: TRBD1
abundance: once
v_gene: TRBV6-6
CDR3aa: CASIDRGTGYNEQFF
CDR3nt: TGTGCCAGCATTGACCGCGGGACAGGCTACAATGAGCAGTTCTTC

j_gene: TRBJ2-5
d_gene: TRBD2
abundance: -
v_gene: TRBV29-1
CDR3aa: CSALRVAGAQPETQYF
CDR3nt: TGCAGCGCCCTTCGGGTAGCGGGGGCTCAACCGGAGACCCAGTACTTC

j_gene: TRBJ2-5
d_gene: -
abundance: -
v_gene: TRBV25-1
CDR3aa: CASSEGGRETQYF
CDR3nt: TGTGCCAGCAGTGAAGGGGGGAGGGAGACCCAGTACTTC